This T cell receptor beta chain was found in a study of control samples from healthy donors and cancer patients (dated by TCRdb to between 2020 and 2021). From a lookup of the germline V gene, CDR1 and CDR2 are KGHDR and SFDVKD. V loses 1 base of germline sequence and J loses 10 bases, and the interval between the two ends is 12 bases. The CDR3 runs 13 amino acids, cysteine and phenylalanine included. The retained sequence is limited to the CDR3, 39 bases, with the frame set at the first base. With regard to this clone: Its antigen is currently not known. No much larger clone exists at a distance of one base, and base qualities are not known.

Libraries were constructed by the immunoSEQ multiplex PCR assay. The table comes from immuneACCESS by way of TCRdb, which keeps in-frame sequences with V and J called. Part of the clones is missing from these tables; in studies checked, under half for an unresolved V gene and the rest for unknown reasons. Present in this sample are some 150,000 clones, over 90% of which were seen just once. The ten largest clonotypes hold 2% to 2.5% of the sample. This clonotype was sampled from a man aged 50-59 years in good health. Rearrangement joined TRBV24-1 to TRBJ1-2; 6 matching bases give a weak D call of TRBD1. The specimen sequenced was blood. The nucleotide sequence reads as follows: TGTGCCACCAGTGATTTCCGGGGGCAGGCCTACACCTTC. This gives the protein CATSDFRGQAYTF.